This T cell receptor beta chain was recovered during a study of cytomegalovirus exposure and HLA in healthy donors. Losses at the gene ends were 3 bases for V and 4 bases for J; bases not matched to a gene: 8. Germline lookup yields CDR1 KGHSH and CDR2 LQKENI. The CDR3 has 15 residues. Only in-frame clones appear in the TCRdb table, and some are missing; sequencing was by immunoSEQ multiplex PCR. The sample comprises around 220,000 clones, just over 85% of which are singletons, and 2.5% to 3.5% rests with the top ten. V is TRBV18 and J is TRBJ1-1, with TRBD1 matching 7 bases. Sequenced sample: PBMCs. The clonotype was recovered from a woman under 30 in good health and CMV-seronegative. CDR3 nucleotides: TGTGCCAGCTCACCGAATGAGGGGGCAGGCACTGAAGCTTTCTTT. Residues: CASSPNEGAGTEAFF.